The 6 T cell receptor beta chains below come from one sample, sequenced in a study of identical twins. TCRdb used MiXCR to reprocess the 5' RACE reads, holding one entry per CDR3 protein. The table shows roughly 490,000 distinct CDR3 sequences, with 13% to 15% occurring only once. These data also featured in a second study, about yellow fever vaccine responses in identical twins.

The sequencing input was CD4+ T cells sorted from blood. Receptors were obtained from a woman younger than 30 in good health.

The chain is built from TRBV20-1 and TRBJ2-1, with 8 bases lining up with TRBD1. Trimming at V came to 3 bases and at J to 9 bases, leaving 4 bases not matched to a gene. Germline-derived CDR1 and CDR2 are DFQATT and SNEGSKA (reference sequence). CDR3 size: 12 residues. The CDR3 DNA reads as TGCAGTGCTAGCCCAGGGGGCGGTGAGCAGTTCTTC. It specifies CSASPGGGEQFF.

This clonotype was observed a handful of times. V gene TRBV5-6 combines with J gene TRBJ1-2; 9 bases map to TRBD1. Trimming took 0 bases from V and 2 from J; bases not matched to a gene: 5. In germline, CDR1 is SGHDT, CDR2 YYEEEE. CDR3 length: 16 residues. CDR3 residues: CASSLDNRGRNYGYTF. The DNA of the CDR3 is TGTGCCAGCAGCTTGGATAACAGGGGGCGAAACTATGGCTACACCTTC.

In its sample, this clonotype was seen many times. The gene calls are TRBV7-2 and TRBJ2-1, with a possible D match to TRBD1 (5 bases). This CDR3 is built from 15 residues. Deletions cut 3 bases from V and 1 base from J, with 10 bases between. Looked up from germline, CDR1 is SGHTA and CDR2 is FQGNSA. For the CDR3, the DNA is TGTGCCAGCAGCTTCGATCAGGGTTCCTACAATGAGCAGTTCTTC. Its protein product is CASSFDQGSYNEQFF.

This chain links TRBV18 with TRBJ1-1, with no clear D. V lost 3 bases and J lost 0, with 11 bases in between. Germline V gives CDR1 KGHSH, CDR2 LQKENI. This CDR3 has 15 amino acids. CDR3 sequence reads: CASSPFSILNTEAFF. CDR3 nucleotides: TGTGCCAGCTCACCTTTCTCAATCCTGAACACTGAAGCTTTCTTT. The full variable domain, its missing parts supplied by reference TRBV18 and TRBJ1-1, is NAGVMQNPRHLVRRRGQEARLRCSPMKGHSHVYWYRQLPEEGLKFMVYLQKENIIDESGMPKERFSAEFPKEGPSILRIQQVVRGDSAAYFCASSPFSILNTEAFFGQGTRLTVV.

The V call is TRBV20-1, the J call TRBJ2-2; D is uncertain. CDR3 length: 14 amino acids. Deletions cut 6 bases from V and 5 bases from J, with 16 bases between. Germline lookup yields CDR1 DFQATT and CDR2 SNEGSKA (reference sequence). CDR3 residues: CSAPWPVETGELFF. CDR3 in DNA: TGCAGTGCCCCCTGGCCGGTTGAGACCGGGGAGCTGTTTTTT.

This clonotype was observed a few times. The V call is TRBV3-1, the J call TRBJ2-7; TRBD1 matches at 7 bases. V lost 2 bases and J lost 6; bases outside the gene matches: 10. The CDR3 runs 15 residues. Germline loops: CDR1 LGHDT, CDR2 YNNKEL (reference sequence). CDR3 sequence (DNA): TGTGCCAGCAGCCAACAGACAGGGAACGGAGGCGAGCAGTACTTC. Translating it yields CASSQQTGNGGEQYF.